The rows below give T cell receptor beta chains drawn from one sample of a study of beta chain features in type 1 diabetes. Method: immunoSEQ multiplex PCR; TCRdb's copy keeps in-frame clones and lacks some. The sample records 310,000 or so clones, 7% to 10% being singletons. Sequences were obtained from central memory CD4+ T cells from blood. These TCRs come from a young man with type 1 diabetes. The CDR3 runs from the conserved cysteine through the conserved F or W.

TRBV25-1	TRBJ2-1	17	CASSEGGRRGLYNEQFF
TRBV7-2	TRBJ2-3	12	CASSPFTDTQYF
TRBV7-9	TRBJ2-3	16	CASSTSTGGSTDTQYF
TRBV10-3	TRBJ2-3	16	CAISVTRGGRADTQYF
TRBV28	TRBJ2-5	15	CASVEGGSSQETQYF
TRBV29-1	TRBJ2-5	14	CSVVHETGVETQYF
TRBV29-1	TRBJ2-1	12	CSVANDRGEQFF
TRBV14	TRBJ1-4	16	CASSQDDWGGNEKLFF
TRBV6-5	TRBJ2-5	16	CASSYSGTGVFETQYF
TRBV29-1	TRBJ2-3	14	CSDYNPEPTDTQYF
TRBV29-1	TRBJ2-6	14	CSVRETSGANVLTF
TRBV6-1	TRBJ2-7	15	CASIAGGLSSYEQYF
TRBV30	TRBJ2-3	14	CAWERGRSTDTQYF
TRBV6-5	TRBJ1-1	15	CASRGRSGGNTEAFF
TRBV28	TRBJ1-5	13	CASRAGSNQPQHF
TRBV7-8	TRBJ2-3	14	CASSLASNTDTQYF
TRBV29-1	TRBJ2-5	12	CSVDRSGETQYF
TRBV4-1	TRBJ2-7	16	CASSQDEPAGGGEQYF
TRBV5-1	TRBJ2-5	14	CASSLPGPGETQYF
TRBV7-2	TRBJ2-7	17	CASSLGAPRGGSYEQYF
TRBV19	TRBJ1-1	17	CASSIVMAGWENTEAFF
TRBV29-1	TRBJ1-1	11	CSVEAGGPAFF
TRBV11-3	TRBJ2-5	14	CASSPTGGAETQYF
TRBV5-1	TRBJ1-2	15	CASSLRGDRNYGYTF
TRBV7-2	TRBJ2-2	14	CASSLLSASGELFF
TRBV11-2	TRBJ2-3	13	CASSLGQTDTQYF
TRBV10-3	TRBJ2-6	18	CATSRTGTSGSGANVLTF
TRBV30	TRBJ2-4	12	CAWSVLGDIQYF
TRBV28	TRBJ2-7	14	CASSMTGNAYEQYF
TRBV28	TRBJ1-4	15	CASGSFRFEGEKLFF
TRBV10-1	TRBJ2-3	12	CASRGYTDTQYF
TRBV27	TRBJ2-7	15	CASSPLTGGGMWQYF
TRBV5-6	TRBJ1-6	15	CASSFGSSYNSPLHF
TRBV5-1	TRBJ1-4	14	CASRILSTNEKLFF
TRBV29-1	TRBJ2-1	9	CSVEDEQFF
TRBV4-3	TRBJ2-1	15	CASSRAGTGFNEQFF